This is a list of T cell receptor beta chains from one sample in a study of T-cell reconstitution after alpha-beta-depleted transplantation in children. TCRdb fed the PCR reads into MiXCR, producing one record per CDR3 protein. Of fewer than 150,000 distinct CDR3 sequences listed, 20% to 25% are singletons. Sequenced here: PBMCs, mostly from graft donor cells, sampled 180 days after TCRalphabeta/CD19-depleted stem cell transplant. The receptors stem from a male patient between 2 and 15 years old who had a stem cell transplant for chronic granulomatous disease, so the T cells may come from the graft donor. CDR3s include the opening cysteine and the closing phenylalanine or tryptophan. A D gene is named only where the DNA matches it firmly. Only some rows state a clone size, as once, few, many or a class for expanded clones.

j_call | clone_size | v_call | d_call | cdr3_length | cdr3_aa | cdr3_nt
TRBJ2-7 | many | TRBV4-1 | - | 14 | CASSQDVRIGEQYF | TGCGCCAGCAGCCAAGATGTCCGTATTGGCGAGCAGTACTTC
TRBJ2-3 | many | TRBV20-1 | TRBD1 | 14 | CSAKDRGLEDTQYF | TGCAGTGCCAAGGACAGGGGGCTTGAAGATACGCAGTATTTT
TRBJ2-7 | many | TRBV15 | - | 15 | CATSRDQGASYEQYF | TGTGCCACCAGCAGAGATCAGGGAGCATCCTACGAGCAGTACTTC
TRBJ2-1 | once | TRBV4-1 | - | 15 | CASSQSASRPYEQFF | TGCGCCAGCAGCCAGTCTGCTTCACGGCCTTATGAGCAGTTCTTC
TRBJ1-1 | - | TRBV12-3/TRBV12-4 | TRBD1 | 12 | CASSLRGLEAFF | TGTGCCAGCAGTTTGAGGGGGCTTGAAGCTTTCTTT
TRBJ1-1 | many | TRBV12-3/TRBV12-4 | TRBD1 | 15 | CASSPDRAVLTEAFF | TGTGCCAGCAGTCCCGACAGGGCTGTACTCACTGAAGCTTTCTTT
TRBJ2-7 | few | TRBV25-1 | - | 13 | CASSENTIYEQYF | TGTGCCAGCAGTGAAAACACCATCTACGAGCAGTACTTC
TRBJ2-1 | - | TRBV20-1 | TRBD2 | 15 | CSAEGGPSGRSEQFF | TGCAGTGCCGAGGGAGGTCCTAGCGGGAGGTCTGAGCAGTTCTTC
TRBJ2-1 | - | TRBV9 | - | 14 | CASSVTLASGEQFF | TGTGCCAGCAGCGTTACTCTAGCGTCGGGTGAGCAGTTCTTC
TRBJ2-4 | - | TRBV20-1 | TRBD1 | 14 | CSASWTGPGNIQYF | TGCAGTGCTAGCTGGACAGGGCCGGGGAACATTCAGTACTTC
TRBJ2-3 | many | TRBV20-1 | TRBD2 | 16 | CSAREYRAGSTDTQYF | TGCAGTGCTAGAGAATATCGAGCGGGAAGCACAGATACGCAGTATTTT
TRBJ2-1 | many | TRBV29-1 | - | 15 | CSVDWGASSYNEQFF | TGCAGCGTTGATTGGGGGGCTAGCTCCTACAATGAGCAGTTCTTC
TRBJ2-7 | once | TRBV27 | TRBD2 | 15 | CASSSGTSGRNEQYF | TGTGCCAGCAGTTCAGGGACTAGCGGGAGAAACGAGCAGTACTTC
TRBJ2-1 | few | TRBV7-3 | - | 14 | CASSLFAGFDEQFF | TGTGCCAGCAGCTTATTCGCGGGATTCGATGAGCAGTTCTTC
TRBJ1-5 | - | TRBV28 | TRBD1 | 14 | CASSPDRAAQPQHF | TGTGCCAGCAGCCCCGACAGGGCGGCTCAGCCCCAGCATTTT
TRBJ2-2 | - | TRBV20-1 | TRBD2 | 15 | CSALTSTPNTGELFF | TGCAGTGCCCTGACTAGCACCCCGAACACCGGGGAGCTGTTTTTT
TRBJ1-2 | many | TRBV20-1 | - | 14 | CSASFSRQSYGYTF | TGCAGTGCTAGTTTTTCCCGACAGAGCTATGGCTACACCTTC
TRBJ2-5 | - | TRBV7-6 | - | 14 | CASSSRLVSETQYF | TGTGCCAGCAGCAGCAGACTAGTTTCAGAGACCCAGTACTTC
TRBJ2-7 | many | TRBV7-2 | - | 13 | CASSLGVAYEQYF | TGTGCCAGCAGCCTCGGAGTCGCCTACGAGCAGTACTTC
TRBJ1-2 | many | TRBV29-1 | - | 12 | CSVVGTYYGYTF | TGCAGCGTTGTGGGCACCTACTATGGCTACACCTTC
TRBJ2-7 | many | TRBV5-1 | - | 16 | CASRWGDLLKAYEQYF | TGCGCCAGCAGATGGGGTGATCTCCTTAAGGCCTACGAGCAGTACTTC
TRBJ1-6 | - | TRBV5-5 | - | 16 | CASSLTSGHPNSPLHF | TGTGCCAGCAGCTTAACCTCGGGACACCCTAATTCACCCCTCCACTTT
TRBJ2-5 | many | TRBV20-1 | - | 10 | CSATRETQYF | TGCAGTGCCACTCGGGAGACCCAGTACTTC
TRBJ2-1 | - | TRBV5-1 | - | 13 | CASGQGPTNEQFF | TGCGCCAGCGGCCAGGGGCCCACTAATGAGCAGTTCTTC
TRBJ2-7 | many | TRBV6-1 | TRBD1 | 13 | CASSPDRVREQYF | TGTGCCAGCAGCCCAGACAGGGTGCGGGAGCAGTACTTC
TRBJ2-5 | - | TRBV12-3/TRBV12-4 | TRBD1 | 15 | CASSLRDREKETQYF | TGTGCCAGCAGTTTAAGGGACAGGGAGAAAGAGACCCAGTACTTC
TRBJ2-7 | many | TRBV10-2 | - | 16 | CASSGQGSSRAYEQYF | TGCGCCAGCAGTGGCCAGGGGAGCAGCAGAGCCTACGAGCAGTACTTC
TRBJ2-3 | many | TRBV6-1 | TRBD1 | 15 | CASSPGQGSGDTQYF | TGTGCCAGCAGTCCGGGACAGGGTTCTGGGGATACGCAGTATTTT
TRBJ2-1 | few | TRBV7-2 | TRBD2 | 16 | CASSQAGTNAYNEQFF | TGTGCCAGCAGCCAGGCGGGGACTAACGCCTACAATGAGCAGTTCTTC
TRBJ2-7 | many | TRBV6-2/TRBV6-3 | - | 14 | CASRRLALTYEQYF | TGTGCCAGCAGGCGTCTAGCGCTTACCTACGAGCAGTACTTC
TRBJ2-2 | many | TRBV9 | - | 13 | CASSVRSTGELFF | TGTGCCAGCAGCGTTAGATCTACCGGGGAGCTGTTTTTT
TRBJ2-1 | many | TRBV20-1 | - | 13 | CSESRGSYNEQFF | TGCAGTGAGTCTCGCGGCTCCTACAATGAGCAGTTCTTC
TRBJ2-2 | few | TRBV12-3/TRBV12-4 | - | 14 | CASTLDYGTGELFF | TGTGCCAGCACCCTGGACTATGGCACCGGGGAGCTGTTTTTT
TRBJ2-5 | many | TRBV29-1 | TRBD2 | 17 | CSVEQRTSGSRVETQYF | TGCAGCGTTGAACAGCGGACTAGCGGGAGCCGCGTAGAGACCCAGTACTTC
TRBJ1-2 | many | TRBV20-1 | - | 13 | CSAPAGNIYGYTF | TGCAGTGCGCCGGCAGGGAACATCTATGGCTACACCTTC
TRBJ2-7 | few | TRBV20-1 | - | 17 | CSARRQEFSSFRYEQYF | TGCAGTGCTAGGCGACAGGAGTTCTCCTCATTTAGGTACGAGCAGTACTTC
TRBJ2-1 | - | TRBV12-3/TRBV12-4 | - | 15 | CASSPSGLSYNEQFF | TGTGCCAGCAGTCCGAGCGGACTCTCCTACAATGAGCAGTTCTTC
TRBJ2-7 | many | TRBV5-6 | TRBD2 | 16 | CASSLVPGGNSYEQYF | TGTGCCAGCAGCTTGGTACCGGGAGGTAACTCCTACGAGCAGTACTTC
TRBJ1-2 | - | TRBV12-3/TRBV12-4 | - | 14 | CASRSGASNYGYTF | TGTGCCAGCAGATCAGGGGCTTCTAACTATGGCTACACCTTC
TRBJ1-1 | many | TRBV7-3 | - | 13 | CASSLQGDTEAFF | TGTGCCAGCAGCTTGCAGGGAGACACTGAAGCTTTCTTT